Sequencing of this T cell receptor beta chain was carried out in a study of blood T cell repertoires in COVID-19. About the research overall: COVID-19 samples collected from the United States, Italy and Spain covered acute and convalescent phases.

Repertoires were generated with immunoSEQ multiplex PCR, while TCRdb's copy carries only in-frame clones and drops some. The sample lists 300,000 to 350,000 clones; approximately 90% were seen once. CDR3 size: 14 residues. From germline, CDR1 is LNHNV and CDR2 YYDKDF (reference sequence). The V and J ends lost 0 bases and 3 bases respectively, with 8 bases between them. Patients from Seattle were sampled longitudinally, starting during active infection. This rearrangement joins TRBV15 to TRBJ1-1; D unresolved. This receptor was taken from a woman in her thirties with COVID-19, enrolled during active disease. Sequences were obtained from peripheral blood. In nucleotides, the CDR3 is TGTGCCACCAGCAGAGATTACGCGGACACTGAAGCTTTCTTT. Translation: CATSRDYADTEAFF.